This TCR beta chain is drawn from a study of T cell changes during pregnancy in multiple sclerosis. The CDR3 covers 15 residues. From germline, CDR1 is SGDLS and CDR2 YYNGEE. J gave up 4 bases and V 3 bases, and 4 bases lay outside the gene matches. Generated by immunoSEQ multiplex PCR, the TCRdb table keeps only in-frame clones and is missing some. The sample includes 55,000 to 65,000 clones, about 93% of them seen just once. The sequencing here drew on CD8+ T cells from peripheral blood mononuclear cells, taken in the third trimester of pregnancy. The V and J genes are TRBV9 and TRBJ2-7, with 13 bases that match TRBD2. The receptor comes from a female donor with multiple sclerosis, enrolled in a pregnancy study. The CDR3 protein is CASSEETSGRYEQYF. CDR3 nucleotides: TGTGCCAGCAGCGAGGAGACTAGCGGGAGGTACGAGCAGTACTTC.